The 9 T cell receptor beta chains listed next were all sequenced from one sample in a study of T-cell memory formation after mild COVID-19. MiXCR, applied by TCRdb to the 5' RACE reads, yields one record per CDR3 protein. The sample records some 190,000 distinct CDR3 sequences, around 19% being singletons. Material for sequencing was PBMCs or a T cell subset sorted from them (not recorded which). The receptor set was obtained from an adult woman who had mild COVID-19 (a few samples of this study predate the infection). Cell type and time point are not known.

The J gene is TRBJ1-6, the V gene TRBV7-3; D is uncertain. Germline assignment: CDR1 SGHTA and CDR2 FQGTGA. The V gene lost 1 base and the J gene lost 7 bases, with 11 bases spanning the gap. This CDR3 is built from 15 residues. The CDR3 nucleotides read TGTGCCAGCAGCTTAAGGGCCGACGGCAATTCACCCCTCCACTTT. Protein sequence: CASSLRADGNSPLHF.

This clonotype was observed a few times. The chain employs TRBV4-1 and TRBJ1-1; TRBD1 agrees at 7 bases. The CDR3 sequence is 15 residues long. Germline V gene sequence: CDR1 MGHRA, CDR2 YSYEKL. Trimming cost V 2 bases and J 9 bases; bases outside gene matches: 12. The CDR3 sequence is CASSQLLQGTIQAFF. The CDR3 DNA reads TGCGCCAGCAGCCAACTACTACAGGGGACCATTCAAGCTTTCTTT.

V gene TRBV19 combines with J gene TRBJ2-2, with D perhaps TRBD1 (6 bases). The CDR3 consists of 15 residues. The V end was cut by 9 bases, the J end by 4 bases, with 18 bases between. In germline, CDR1 is LNHDA, CDR2 SQIVND (reference sequence). CDR3 loop: CASTDLTGSTGELFF. CDR3 nucleotides: TGTGCCAGCACCGACCTAACAGGGAGCACCGGGGAGCTGTTTTTT.

This clonotype has a single count. The chain links TRBV11-2 to TRBJ2-1, with D hard to call. CDR1 SGHAT and CDR2 FQNNGV come from the germline V gene. The CDR3 covers 19 residues. V was shortened by 6 bases and J by 3 bases, with 27 bases between the two germline ends. CDR3: CASSHPRGVSESRYNEQFF. The CDR3 region has the DNA TGTGCCAGCAGTCACCCTCGCGGCGTGAGCGAAAGCCGCTACAATGAGCAGTTCTTC.

This clonotype appeared a few times. The rearrangement joins TRBV3-1 to TRBJ2-4, with 11 bases matching TRBD2. J lost 3 bases, V lost 5 bases, and 6 bases had no gene match. Looked up from germline, CDR1 is LGHDT and CDR2 is YNNKEL (reference sequence). This CDR3 contains 16 residues. The CDR3, as DNA: TGTGCCAGCAGCTTAGCGGGAGGGCTTAGCAAAAACATTCAGTACTTC. Its translation: CASSLAGGLSKNIQYF.

This clonotype was seen many times. J is TRBJ2-6 and V is TRBV5-6; D is ambiguous. The V gene's germline CDR1 is SGHDT and CDR2 YYEEEE. The CDR3 extends over 14 amino acids. V was trimmed by 4 bases and J by 2 bases, leaving 7 bases between them. DNA for the CDR3: TGTGCCAGCAGCCGGATAACTGGGGCCAACGTCCTGACTTTC. Translating gives CASSRITGANVLTF.

This clonotype showed up just a few times. The chain employs TRBV12-3 or TRBV12-4 and TRBJ2-1; 11 bases map to TRBD2. V dropped 2 bases and J dropped 3; count of bases not matched to a gene: 6. CDR3 length: 17 residues. The CDR3 is CASSLMIAGGFYNEQFF. The CDR3 DNA follows: TGTGCCAGCAGTTTAATGATAGCGGGAGGGTTCTACAATGAGCAGTTCTTC.

This clonotype was counted a few times. The chain carries TRBV5-5 and TRBJ1-1; D remains unclear. V was cut by 0 bases and J by 4 bases, with 13 bases left in between. Germline CDR1 is SGHKS and CDR2 is YYEKEE (reference sequence). CDR3 length: 15 residues. The CDR3 DNA follows: TGTGCCAGCAGCTTGGCGGTCGGAAGGTCCACTGAAGCTTTCTTT. Translating gives CASSLAVGRSTEAFF.

As for this clonotype: The junction does not match germline at one end; this may be a read error. The chain carries TRBV12-3 or TRBV12-4 and TRBJ1-1, with TRBD1 as a possible D gene (5 bases). The CDR3 loop spans 10 amino acids. CDR3 DNA: TGTGCCAGCAGTTTAGGACAGATGTGTTTT. Translating it yields CASSLGQMCF.